This TCR beta chain was sequenced for a study of T cell changes during pregnancy in multiple sclerosis. This clone appeared once. The method was immunoSEQ multiplex PCR; TCRdb's version includes in-frame clones alone and lacks a portion of them. The sample lists some 45,000 clones; roughly 94% were seen once. The CDR3 consists of 15 residues. The germline V gene encodes CDR1 MNHEY and CDR2 SMNVEV (reference sequence). Germline trimming cut 5 bases from V and 1 base from J; bases unmatched to any gene: 5. The chain joins TRBV27 to TRBJ1-5; TRBD1 aligns across 7 bases. Material: CD8+ T cells from peripheral blood mononuclear cells, obtained in the first trimester of pregnancy. The sequence was obtained from a female donor with multiple sclerosis, enrolled in a pregnancy study. CDR3 DNA sequence: TGTGCCAGCAGTGTAAACAGGGGAAGCAATCAGCCCCAGCATTTT. Its protein product is CASSVNRGSNQPQHF.